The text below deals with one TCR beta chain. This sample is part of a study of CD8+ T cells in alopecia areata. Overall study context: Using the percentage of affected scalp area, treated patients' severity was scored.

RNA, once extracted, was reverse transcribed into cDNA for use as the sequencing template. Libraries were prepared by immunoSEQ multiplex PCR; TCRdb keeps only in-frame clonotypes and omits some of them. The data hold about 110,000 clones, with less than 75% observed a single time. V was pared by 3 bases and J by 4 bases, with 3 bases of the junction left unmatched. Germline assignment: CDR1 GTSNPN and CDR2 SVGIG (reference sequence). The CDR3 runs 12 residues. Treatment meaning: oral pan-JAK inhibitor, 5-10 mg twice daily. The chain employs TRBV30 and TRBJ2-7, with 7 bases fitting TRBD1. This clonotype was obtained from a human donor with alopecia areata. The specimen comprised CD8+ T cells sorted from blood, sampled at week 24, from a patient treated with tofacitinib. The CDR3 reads CAWSVGQYEQYF. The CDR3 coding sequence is TGTGCCTGGAGCGTGGGACAGTACGAGCAGTACTTC.